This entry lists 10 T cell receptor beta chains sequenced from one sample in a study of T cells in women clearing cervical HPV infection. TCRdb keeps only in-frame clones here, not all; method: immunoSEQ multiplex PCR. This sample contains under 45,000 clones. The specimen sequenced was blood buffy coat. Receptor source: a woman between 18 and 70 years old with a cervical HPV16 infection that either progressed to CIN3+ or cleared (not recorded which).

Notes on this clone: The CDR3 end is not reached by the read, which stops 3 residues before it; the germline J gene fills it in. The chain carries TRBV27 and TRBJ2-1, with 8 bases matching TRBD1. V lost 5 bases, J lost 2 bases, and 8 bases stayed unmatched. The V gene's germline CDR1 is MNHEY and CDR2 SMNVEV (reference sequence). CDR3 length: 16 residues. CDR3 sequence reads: CASSLSSGGAYNEQFF. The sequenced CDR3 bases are TGTGCCAGCAGTCTCTCCTCAGGGGGCGCCTACAATGAG.

This chain's CDR3 is CAISGDRGVGYGYTF. Incomplete CDR3 DNA: TGTGCCATCAGTGGGGACAGGGGGGTCGGATATGGC. The chain has TRBV10-3 and TRBJ1-2, with 11 positions matching TRBD1. The read terminates 3 residues before the CDR3 end, so the remaining end is supplied by the germline J gene. The CDR3 covers 15 residues. J was trimmed by 5 bases and V by 4 bases; bases with no gene match: 6. Germline values: CDR1 ENHRY, CDR2 SYGVKD.

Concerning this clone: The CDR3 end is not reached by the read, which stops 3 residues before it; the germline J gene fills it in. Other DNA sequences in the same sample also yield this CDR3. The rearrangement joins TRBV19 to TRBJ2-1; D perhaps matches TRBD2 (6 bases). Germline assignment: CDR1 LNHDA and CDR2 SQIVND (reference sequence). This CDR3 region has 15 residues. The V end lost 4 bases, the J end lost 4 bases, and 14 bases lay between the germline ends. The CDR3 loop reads CASSTPGDPYNEQFF. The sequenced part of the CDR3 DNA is TGTGCCAGTAGTACCCCGGGGGACCCTTACAATGAG. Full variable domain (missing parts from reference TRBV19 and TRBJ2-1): DGGITQSPKYLFRKEGQNVTLSCEQNLNHDAMYWYRQDPGQGLRLIYYSQIVNDFQKGDIAEGYSVSREKKESFPLTVTSAQKNPTAFYLCASSTPGDPYNEQFFGPGTRLTVL.

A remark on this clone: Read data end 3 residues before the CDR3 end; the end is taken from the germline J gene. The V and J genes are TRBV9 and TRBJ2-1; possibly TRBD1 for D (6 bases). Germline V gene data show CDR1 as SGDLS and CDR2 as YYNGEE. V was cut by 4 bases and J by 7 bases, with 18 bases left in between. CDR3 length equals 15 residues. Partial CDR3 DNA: TGTGCCAGCAGCTTTCGACAGGCCATGGGAAATGAG. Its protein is CASSFRQAMGNE. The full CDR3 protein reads CASSFRQAMGNEQFF.

CDR3 loop: CASSPYQTDTQYF. CDR3 bases read: TGTGCCAGCAGCCCGTACCAGACAGATACG. V and J are TRBV7-3 and TRBJ2-3; no firm D call. The read terminates 3 residues ahead of where the CDR3 ends, so the germline J gene completes it. V was cut by 5 bases and J by 3 bases, with 9 bases left in between. The germline V gene has CDR1 SGHTA and CDR2 FQGTGA. The CDR3 contains 13 residues.

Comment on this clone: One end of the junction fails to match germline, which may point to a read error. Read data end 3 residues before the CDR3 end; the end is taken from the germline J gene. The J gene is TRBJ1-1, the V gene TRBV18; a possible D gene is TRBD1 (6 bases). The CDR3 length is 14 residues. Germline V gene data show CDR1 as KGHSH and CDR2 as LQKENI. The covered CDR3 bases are TGTGCCAGCTCACCGACAGGAATGAACACTGGA. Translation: CASSPTGMNTG. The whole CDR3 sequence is CASSPTGMNTGAFF.

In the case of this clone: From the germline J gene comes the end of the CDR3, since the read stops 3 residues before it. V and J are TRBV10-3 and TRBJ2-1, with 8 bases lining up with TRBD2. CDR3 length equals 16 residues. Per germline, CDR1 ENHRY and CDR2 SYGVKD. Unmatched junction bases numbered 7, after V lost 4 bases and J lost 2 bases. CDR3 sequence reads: CAISVESGRPYNEQFF. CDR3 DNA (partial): TGTGCCATCAGTGTGGAGAGCGGGAGACCCTACAATGAG.

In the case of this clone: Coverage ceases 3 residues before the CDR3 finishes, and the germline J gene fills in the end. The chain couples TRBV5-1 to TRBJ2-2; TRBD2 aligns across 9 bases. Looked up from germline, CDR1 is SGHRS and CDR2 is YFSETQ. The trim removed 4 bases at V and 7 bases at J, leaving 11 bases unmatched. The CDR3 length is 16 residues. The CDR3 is CASSPEPGTSLGELFF. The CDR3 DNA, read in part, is TGCGCCAGCAGCCCGGAACCCGGGACTAGCCTCGGGGAG.

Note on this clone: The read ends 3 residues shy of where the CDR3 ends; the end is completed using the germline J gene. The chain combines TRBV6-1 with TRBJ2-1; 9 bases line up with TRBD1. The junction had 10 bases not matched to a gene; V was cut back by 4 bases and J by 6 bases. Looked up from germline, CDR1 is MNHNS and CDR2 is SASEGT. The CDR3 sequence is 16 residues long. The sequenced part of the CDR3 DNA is TGTGCCAGCAGTGCCCGGGGACAGGGCATCGGCAATGAG. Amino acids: CASSARGQGIGNE. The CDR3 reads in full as CASSARGQGIGNEQFF.

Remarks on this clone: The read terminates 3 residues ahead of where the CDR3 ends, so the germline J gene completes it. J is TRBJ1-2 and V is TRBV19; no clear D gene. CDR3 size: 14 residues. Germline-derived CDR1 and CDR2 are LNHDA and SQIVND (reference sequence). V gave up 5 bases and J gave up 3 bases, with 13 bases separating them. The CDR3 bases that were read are TGTGCCAGTAGTTGGGCTCCCCCCCACTATGGC. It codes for CASSWAPPHYG. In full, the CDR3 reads CASSWAPPHYGYTF.